This TCR beta chain originates from a study of shared clonotypes between healthy human individuals. Here immunoSEQ multiplex PCR was the method, and the copy in TCRdb shows in-frame clones only, minus some. The sample carries approximately 1,500,000 clones, approximately 98% recorded once. The sequenced sample consisted of naive CD4+ T cells sorted from blood. Subset in this sample: CD45RA+ positively selected. The source of this sequence is a man aged 25-45 years in good health.

The CDR3 sequence: CASQTAGVPDTQYF. The CDR3 DNA follows: TGTGCCAGCCAGACGGCGGGAGTCCCAGATACGCAGTATTTT. The chain couples TRBV27 to TRBJ2-3, with 7 bases aligning to TRBD2. The CDR3 covers 14 residues. Germline V gives CDR1 MNHEY, CDR2 SMNVEV (reference sequence). V shed 8 bases, J shed 4 bases, and the junction held 9 bases outside the gene matches.